A selection of T cell receptor beta chains follows, all from one sample in a study of cytomegalovirus exposure and HLA in healthy donors. Generated by immunoSEQ multiplex PCR, the TCRdb table keeps only in-frame clones and is missing some. The table records around 180,000 clones, about 82% of them present only once. Sequencing was performed on PBMCs. All receptors derive from a male donor in good health and CMV-seronegative. Each CDR3 is given with its conserved first and last residue. Fields, in order: CDR3 DNA, CDR3 protein, clone size, V gene, D gene, J gene. D genes are given only for firm matches. For some rows the clone size is stated as once, few or many, or as a class when expanded; others skip it.

TGTGCCAGAAGCATGACAAGGGACAAGGGATACACCTTC CARSMTRDKGYTF . TRBV5-3 . TRBJ1-2
TGTGCCAGCAGCCCCGGACAGGGTTTGGTTGAAAAACTGTTTTTT CASSPGQGLVEKLFF . TRBV7-8 TRBD1 TRBJ1-4
TGTGCCAGCAGCTTACCAGGGGGGACGGGATACGGGGAGCTGTTTTTT CASSLPGGTGYGELFF . TRBV7-9 . TRBJ2-2
TGCGCCAGCAGCCCGAATCTGGGACAGGGGGCTGTAGATACGCAGTATTTT CASSPNLGQGAVDTQYF . TRBV5-1 TRBD1 TRBJ2-3
TGTGCCAGCAGCGCCGAGGGTGTAGCGGGAAGGTACGAGCAGTACTTC CASSAEGVAGRYEQYF . TRBV9 TRBD2 TRBJ2-7
TGCAGCGTTGAGCGCGGGAGGGCCGGGGCAGATACGCAGTATTTT CSVERGRAGADTQYF . TRBV29-1 TRBD2 TRBJ2-3
TGTGCCAGTAGTATACCCGGCTCTGGGGCCAACGTCCTGACTTTC CASSIPGSGANVLTF . TRBV19 . TRBJ2-6
TGTGCCAGCAGTATGACAGGGATCCAGCCCCAGCATTTT CASSMTGIQPQHF few TRBV6-5 TRBD1 TRBJ1-5
TGTGCCAGCAGCGGGGAGGGCTACGAGCAGTACTTC CASSGEGYEQYF few TRBV9 TRBD2 TRBJ2-7
TGTGCCAGCCTAGGACAGGCCTACGAGCAGTACTTC CASLGQAYEQYF . TRBV2 TRBD1 TRBJ2-7
TGCAGCGTTGATGGTAGAGGGTACACTGAAGCTTTCTTT CSVDGRGYTEAFF . TRBV29-1 . TRBJ1-1
TGTGCCAGCAGCTTAAGCGCGGGACAGGGGCGGACTGAAGCTTTCTTT CASSLSAGQGRTEAFF once TRBV11-1 TRBD1 TRBJ1-1
TGTGCCAGTAGTAATCCCGGGACATTGAACACTGAAGCTTTCTTT CASSNPGTLNTEAFF . TRBV19 . TRBJ1-1
TGTGCCAGCAGCGTAACCGGACAGGGTTGGGAGACCCAGTACTTC CASSVTGQGWETQYF once TRBV9 TRBD1 TRBJ2-5
TGCGCCAGCAGCCCCCCGGACAGGGTGAACACTGAAGCTTTCTTT CASSPPDRVNTEAFF . TRBV4-1 TRBD1 TRBJ1-1
TGTGCCAGCAGCCGAAATCAGGAATACAACACTGAAGCTTTCTTT CASSRNQEYNTEAFF . TRBV7-9 . TRBJ1-1
TGTGCCAGCAGTTACTCGATAGTAGGGGCTGGCTACACCTTC CASSYSIVGAGYTF . TRBV6-5 . TRBJ1-2
TGTGCCAGCAGCTTCCTAGCGGGAGGGGAAGATACGCAGTATTTT CASSFLAGGEDTQYF . TRBV5-5 TRBD2 TRBJ2-3
TGTGCCAGCAGTGACCGACTAGCCACCTACGAGCAGTACTTC CASSDRLATYEQYF once TRBV6-1 TRBD2 TRBJ2-7
TGTGCCAGCAGTTCCAGGGGGGCTGGAAACACCATATATTTT CASSSRGAGNTIYF . TRBV28 TRBD1 TRBJ1-3
TGCGCCAGCAGCCAAGATCCGGCTAGCAGAGTCTACGAGCAGTACTTC CASSQDPASRVYEQYF few TRBV4-3 . TRBJ2-7
TGTGCCAGTAGGACAACGGGAGTAAGGGATCAGCCCCAGCATTTT CASRTTGVRDQPQHF . TRBV19 . TRBJ1-5
TGTGCCAGCAGCTTAGCGGCAGGGGGCGCGGAAAAACTGTTTTTT CASSLAAGGAEKLFF . TRBV11-2 TRBD1 TRBJ1-4
TGTGCCAGTAGTATTCCGACAGGGGCCGGGAACACTGAAGCTTTCTTT CASSIPTGAGNTEAFF . TRBV19 TRBD1 TRBJ1-1
TGTGCCAGCAGTTACTGGGACATGGAGGACACTGAAGCTTTCTTT CASSYWDMEDTEAFF . TRBV6-6 . TRBJ1-1
TGTGCCACCAGCAGAGAGAACATCCAAGAGACCCAGTACTTC CATSRENIQETQYF . TRBV15 . TRBJ2-5
TGTGCCAGCAGCAAAAGACAGGGGAGCAATCAGCCCCAGCATTTT CASSKRQGSNQPQHF . TRBV21-1 . TRBJ1-5
TGCGCCAGCAGCTTGGGGGACAGGCAAGGGAATCAGCCCCAGCATTTT CASSLGDRQGNQPQHF once TRBV5-1 TRBD1 TRBJ1-5
TGTGCCAGCAGTTTAGCTAGCGGGAACAATGAGCAGTTCTTC CASSLASGNNEQFF . TRBV27 TRBD2 TRBJ2-1
TGTGCCAGCAGTCTCCCGGTTAATGAGCAGTTCTTC CASSLPVNEQFF . TRBV28 . TRBJ2-1
TGCGCCAGCAGCCCCCCCCTAGCTCGCACAGATACGCAGTATTTT CASSPPLARTDTQYF . TRBV5-1 . TRBJ2-3
TGTGCCAGCAGCTTATCGGGGGGGCCTACCGGGGAGCTGTTTTTT CASSLSGGPTGELFF . TRBV7-3 TRBD2 TRBJ2-2
TGTGCCAGCACCCTCAGGTGGAACACCGGGGAGCTGTTTTTT CASTLRWNTGELFF few TRBV27 . TRBJ2-2
TGTGCCAGCAGGGACAGGACTGGCTCCTACGAGCAGTACTTC CASRDRTGSYEQYF . TRBV6-4 TRBD1 TRBJ2-7
TGTGCCAGCAGTGCGGAAGGAGATTCAGACACCATATATTTT CASSAEGDSDTIYF few TRBV6-1 . TRBJ1-3
TGTGCCAGCAGCCAAGATTTTCACAGACCCTATAGCAATCAGCCCCAGCATTTT CASSQDFHRPYSNQPQHF once TRBV14 . TRBJ1-5
TGTGCCTGGAGTGTAACCGCAGGGGCCTTTGGCTACACCTTC CAWSVTAGAFGYTF . TRBV30 . TRBJ1-2
TGTGCCAGCGGGGAGACAGGGACATATAACACTGAAGCTTTCTTT CASGETGTYNTEAFF . TRBV2 TRBD1 TRBJ1-1
TGTGCCATCAGTGAGGGCAGGGGCCGGAATGAGCAGTTCTTC CAISEGRGRNEQFF . TRBV10-3 . TRBJ2-1
TGTGCCAGCAGCTTGACTACAAATTCACCCCTCCACTTT CASSLTTNSPLHF . TRBV5-6 . TRBJ1-6
TGTGCCGGTCGCTTGGGGGGAGAGACCCAGTACTTC CAGRLGGETQYF . TRBV2 . TRBJ2-5
TGTGCCAGCATGTCGAGCGACGGGGGCTACACCTTC CASMSSDGGYTF . TRBV2 . TRBJ1-2
TGTGCCAGCAGTGCGAACCAGTTCACAGATACGCAGTATTTT CASSANQFTDTQYF . TRBV6-4 . TRBJ2-3
TGTGCCAGCAGCTTCGGACAAGCTAACTATGGCTACACCTTC CASSFGQANYGYTF . TRBV13 . TRBJ1-2
TGTGCCAGCAAAAACCAGGGAATTACCAATCAGCCCCAGCATTTT CASKNQGITNQPQHF . TRBV28 . TRBJ1-5
TGCGCCAGCAGCCAAGAGTCTAGCGGGGGCTACAATGAGCAGTTCTTC CASSQESSGGYNEQFF once TRBV4-3 TRBD2 TRBJ2-1